This TCR beta chain derives from a study of T cell repertoires in cytomegalovirus infection. Across the study: Public signatures in TCR beta pointed to CMV infection and matching HLA type. The study, taken as a whole, reports: Ex vivo, HLA-C-restricted CMV-specific TCR beta clonotypes prevailed over the rest of the response.

The table lists this clonotype with many counts. Its target is not known. Per germline, CDR1 LNHDA and CDR2 SQIVND (reference sequence). This CDR3 spans 16 amino acids. J lost 2 bases, V lost 6 bases, and 10 bases had no gene match. TCRdb ran MiXCR on the reads and lists one entry per CDR3 protein. The sample lists 640,000 or so distinct CDR3 sequences; around 31% were seen once. This TCR came from a human donor in good health (CMV status not recorded). Some clones in this sample may be carry-over from other donors' samples. The chain joins TRBV19 to TRBJ1-5; 7 bases are a match to TRBD1. The source material was cultured PBMCs, sampled from culture after CMV antigen stimulation. The DNA for the CDR3 is TGTGCCAGTAGCCCCCCGAGGGGACAGCGCAATCAGCCCCAGCATTTT. This translates into CASSPPRGQRNQPQHF.